This TCR beta chain was recovered during a study of cytomegalovirus exposure and HLA in healthy donors. This clone was detected only a few times. PCR primers comprised 60 Vbeta and 13 Jbeta primers. TCRdb keeps only in-frame clones here, not all; method: immunoSEQ multiplex PCR. The data contain 100,000 to 150,000 clones, 75% to 85% of them singletons. Trimming shortened V by 0 bases and J by 2 bases, and 10 bases separated the two germline ends. Germline CDR1 LGHNA, CDR2 YSLEER. CDR3 length equals 15 residues. This sequence joins TRBV4-3 and TRBJ1-1, with D hard to call. The material sequenced was PBMCs. This TCR was recovered from a woman aged 50 to 65 in good health and CMV-seropositive. CDR3 DNA: TGCGCCAGCAGCCAAGAGAGTACGGTTAACACTGAAGCTTTCTTT. Translated, it gives CASSQESTVNTEAFF.